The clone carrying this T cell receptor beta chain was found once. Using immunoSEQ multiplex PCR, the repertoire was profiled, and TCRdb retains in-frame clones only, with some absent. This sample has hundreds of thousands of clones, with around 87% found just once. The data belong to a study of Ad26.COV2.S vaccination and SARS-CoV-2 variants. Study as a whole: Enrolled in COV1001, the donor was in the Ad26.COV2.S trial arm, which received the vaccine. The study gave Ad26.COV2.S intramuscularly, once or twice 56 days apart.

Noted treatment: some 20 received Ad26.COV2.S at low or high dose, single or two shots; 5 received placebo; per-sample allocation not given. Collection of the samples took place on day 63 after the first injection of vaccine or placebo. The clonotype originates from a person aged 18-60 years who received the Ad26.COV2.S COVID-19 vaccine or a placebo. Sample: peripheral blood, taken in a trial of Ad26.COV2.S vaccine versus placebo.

The CDR3 nucleotides read TGTGCCAGCACCCCCGGGGGTCAGAACACTGAAGCTTTCTTT. Amino acids: CASTPGGQNTEAFF. The chain carries TRBV27 and TRBJ1-1; D might be TRBD1 (5 bases). The CDR3 runs 14 residues. Germline assignment: CDR1 MNHEY and CDR2 SMNVEV (reference sequence). V lost 7 bases and J 1 base, leaving 13 bases between the germline ends.